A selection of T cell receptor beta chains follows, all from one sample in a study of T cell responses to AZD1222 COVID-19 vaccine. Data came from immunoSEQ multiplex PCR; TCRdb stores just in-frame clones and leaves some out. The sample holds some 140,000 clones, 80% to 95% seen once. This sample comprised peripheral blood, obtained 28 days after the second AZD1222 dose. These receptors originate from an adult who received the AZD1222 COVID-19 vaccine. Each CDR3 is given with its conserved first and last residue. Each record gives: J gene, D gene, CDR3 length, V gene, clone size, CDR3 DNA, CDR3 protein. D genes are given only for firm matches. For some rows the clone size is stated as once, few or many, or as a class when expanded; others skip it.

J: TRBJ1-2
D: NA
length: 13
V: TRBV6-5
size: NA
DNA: TGTGCCAGCAGTCCGAGAGATTCCTATGGCTACACCTTC
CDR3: CASSPRDSYGYTF

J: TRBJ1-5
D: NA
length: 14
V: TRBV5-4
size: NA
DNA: TGTGCCAGCAGCTCAGGAACCGATAATCAGCCCCAGCATTTT
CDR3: CASSSGTDNQPQHF

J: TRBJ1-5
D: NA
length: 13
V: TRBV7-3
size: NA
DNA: TGTGCCAGCAGCTTAGGCCATGGTCAGCCCCAGCATTTT
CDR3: CASSLGHGQPQHF

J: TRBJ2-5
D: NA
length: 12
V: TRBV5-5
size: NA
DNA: TGTGCCAGCGGAGGAACCTCAGCGACCCAGTACTTC
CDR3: CASGGTSATQYF

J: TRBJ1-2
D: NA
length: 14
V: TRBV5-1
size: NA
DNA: TGCGCCAGCAGCTTGGTCCCTCAGAACTATGGCTACACCTTC
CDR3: CASSLVPQNYGYTF

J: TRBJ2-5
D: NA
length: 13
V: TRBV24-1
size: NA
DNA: TGTGCCACCAGTGTAGCCCCGGGAGAGACCCAGTACTTC
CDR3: CATSVAPGETQYF

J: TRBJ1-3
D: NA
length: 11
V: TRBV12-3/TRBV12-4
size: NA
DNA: TGTGCCAGCACCCTTGGCCCCTCCAGAAATTTT
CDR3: CASTLGPSRNF

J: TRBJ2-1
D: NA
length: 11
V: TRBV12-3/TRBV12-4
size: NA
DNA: TGTGCCAGCAGCGGAGACAATGAGCAGTTCTTC
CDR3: CASSGDNEQFF

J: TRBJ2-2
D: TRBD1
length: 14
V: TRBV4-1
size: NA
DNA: TGCGCCAGCAGACATGGACAGGACACCGGGGAGCTGTTTTTT
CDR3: CASRHGQDTGELFF

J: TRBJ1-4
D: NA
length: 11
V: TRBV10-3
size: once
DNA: TGTGCCATCAGTCGGGGGGAAAAACTGTTTTTT
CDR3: CAISRGEKLFF

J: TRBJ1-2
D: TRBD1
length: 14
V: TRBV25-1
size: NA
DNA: TGTGCCAGCAGTGAATTGGACAGGAACTATGGCTACACCTTC
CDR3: CASSELDRNYGYTF

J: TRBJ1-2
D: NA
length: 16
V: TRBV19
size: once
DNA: TGTGCCAGTAGTATGAGAACAGGGCAAAGGGGCTATGGCTACACCTTC
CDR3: CASSMRTGQRGYGYTF